The entry below gives a single TCR beta chain sequence along with its context. The data belong to a study of T-cell memory formation after mild COVID-19. Germline trimming cut 2 bases from V and 0 bases from J; bases unmatched to any gene: 8. The length of the CDR3 is 18 residues. The V gene's germline CDR1 is MNHEY and CDR2 SVGEGT. TCRdb redid the calling of the 5' RACE reads with MiXCR, one entry per CDR3 protein. This repertoire shows 250,000 to 300,000 distinct CDR3 sequences, approximately 18% found once; its top ten account for about 23%. Sequenced sample: PBMCs or a T cell subset sorted from them (not recorded which). The receptor was derived from a young man who had mild COVID-19 (a few samples of this study predate the infection). Cell type and time point are not known. The V and J genes are TRBV6-2 or TRBV6-3 and TRBJ2-3; 10 bases are shared with TRBD2. The DNA of the CDR3 is TGTGCCAGCAGTTACCCGCCCCAGCGGGGGGGAAGCACAGATACGCAGTATTTT. Translating it yields CASSYPPQRGGSTDTQYF.